This record looks at one T cell receptor (beta chain) sequence and its context. The antigen is not known. Using immunoSEQ multiplex PCR, the repertoire was profiled, and TCRdb retains in-frame clones only, with some absent. This table has under 100,000 clones, 90% to 95% appearing once. The CDR3 runs to 15 residues. CDR1 and CDR2 (germline): MNHNY, SVGAGI (reference sequence). V was shortened by 0 bases and J by 5 bases, with 11 bases between the two germline ends. The data derive from a study of Tregs in tolerant kidney transplant recipients. General study findings and limits: The most relevant donor-specific Treg TCRbeta repertoire apparently came from expansion with activated donor B cells.

Sequencing used CD8+ T cells from blood. This chain links TRBV6-6 with TRBJ1-5; D is possibly TRBD1 (5 bases). The source of this sequence is a human donor in good health. DNA of the CDR3: TGTGCCAGCAGTTACTCAAGTGTAGGGGATCAGCCCCAGCATTTT. Encoded protein: CASSYSSVGDQPQHF.